The clone carrying this T cell receptor (beta chain) was recorded many times. Trimming removed 5 bases from V and 2 bases from J; junction bases left unmatched: 6. This CDR3 has 16 residues. Germline assignment: CDR1 MNHEY and CDR2 SVGEGT. TCRdb ran MiXCR on the 5' RACE reads and lists one entry per CDR3 protein. The sample lists around 350,000 distinct CDR3 sequences; 11% were seen once. The data are from a study of T cells after yellow fever vaccination. The chain carries TRBV6-2 or TRBV6-3 and TRBJ2-1; the match to TRBD2 covers 10 bases. This clonotype originated in a man younger than 30 who received the YFV17D yellow fever vaccine. The specimen comprised PBMCs, sampled on the day of the first yellow fever vaccination. The CDR3 DNA sequence: TGTGCCAGCAGTGCCAAAGCGGGGGGGCCCTACAATGAGCAGTTCTTC. Translated: CASSAKAGGPYNEQFF.